This T cell receptor beta chain comes out of a study of T cell changes during pregnancy in multiple sclerosis. Here immunoSEQ multiplex PCR was the method, and the copy in TCRdb shows in-frame clones only, minus some. Among tens of thousands of clones, just over 90% were seen once, and the ten largest hold almost 4.5%. This clone showed up just once. This CDR3 spans 15 amino acids. V lost 0 bases to trimming and J lost 1 base, with 10 bases between them. Germline V CDR1 and CDR2: GTSNPN, SVGIG (reference sequence). The receptor's source is a female donor in good health, enrolled as a control in a pregnancy study. The chain is built from TRBV30 and TRBJ2-1; D possibly corresponds to TRBD2 (5 bases). Sequenced material: peripheral blood, taken in the second trimester of pregnancy. The CDR3 region has the DNA TGTGCCTGGAGTGTTCGGAGCGGATCCTACAATGAGCAGTTCTTC. It is translated as CAWSVRSGSYNEQFF.